This T cell receptor beta chain was identified during a study of T-cell memory formation after mild COVID-19. Overall study context: Clusters were largely donor specific. Findings and limits, study-wide: Some clones that responded were present in memory (sampled pre-infection), which suggests cross-reactive memory joined. Clones shrinking between day 15 and 85 showed a balanced CD4/CD8 split, and those that grew later tilted toward CD4+.

Germline values: CDR1 DFQATT, CDR2 SNEGSKA (reference sequence). The length of the CDR3 is 13 residues. Trimming removed 6 bases at V and 2 bases at J, with 12 bases between. Using its own MiXCR run on the 5' RACE reads, TCRdb lists one record per CDR3 protein. Seen here are roughly 410,000 distinct CDR3 sequences, about 24% observed once, and the top ten hold roughly 8.9%. With regard to this clonotype: What it binds is not known.

The chain links TRBV20-1 to TRBJ2-3; D may be TRBD1 or TRBD2 (6 bases each). The source is an adult woman who had mild COVID-19 (a few samples of this study predate the infection). Cell type and time point are not known. Sequenced input: PBMCs or a T cell subset sorted from them (not recorded which). The chain's CDR3 is CSAPRGATDTQYF. In nucleotides, the CDR3 is TGCAGTGCCCCAAGGGGGGCCACAGATACGCAGTATTTT.